The 25 T cell receptor beta chains below come from one sample, sequenced in a study of cytotoxic CD8 clonotypes in ibrutinib-treated CLL. Sequencing was performed with immunoSEQ multiplex PCR; in TCRdb, only in-frame clones are kept and a portion is missing. The repertoire includes fewer than 400,000 clones, under 70% of them detected once, and about 5.9% sits in the top ten. The sequencing used PBMCs, collected after 36 months of ibrutinib treatment. The receptors derive from a human donor with chronic lymphocytic leukemia.

The CDR3 region has the DNA TGTGCCAGCAGCCCTCCGCGGGGGGGCGGGAAGACCCAGTACTTC. Protein sequence: CASSPPRGGGKTQYF. The genes are TRBV28 and TRBJ2-5; 9 bases align to TRBD2. CDR3 length: 15 residues. The germline V gene encodes CDR1 MDHEN and CDR2 SYDVKM. Trimming took 6 bases from V and 6 from J; bases not matched to a gene: 11.

The gene calls are TRBV10-1 and TRBJ2-2, with 7 bases identical to TRBD2. Looked up from germline, CDR1 is WNHNN and CDR2 is SYGVQD (reference sequence). The CDR3 runs 17 residues. J was trimmed by 4 bases and V by 2 bases; bases with no gene match: 10. For the CDR3, the DNA is TGCGCCAGCAGTGAGGCTGGCGGGACTACTTTCACCGGGGAGCTGTTTTTT. It yields the protein CASSEAGGTTFTGELFF.

The genes are TRBV28 and TRBJ1-1, with 11 positions matching TRBD1. The CDR3 totals 15 residues. Germline CDR1 and CDR2: MDHEN and SYDVKM. Unmatched junction bases numbered 4, after V lost 3 bases and J lost 4 bases. The CDR3 DNA reads TGTGCCAGCAGTTTTCTAGGGACAGGGGGCACTGAAGCTTTCTTT. Translating gives CASSFLGTGGTEAFF. The full variable domain, rest sourced from reference TRBV28 and TRBJ1-1, is DVKVTQSSRYLVKRTGEKVFLECVQDMDHENMFWYRQDPGLGLRLIYFSYDVKMKEKGDIPEGYSVSREKKERFSLILESASTNQTSMYLCASSFLGTGGTEAFFGQGTRLTVV.

The gene calls are TRBV9 and TRBJ1-1, with a tentative D call TRBD1 (5 bases). CDR1 is SGDLS and CDR2 is YYNGEE in the germline V gene. This CDR3 spans 15 amino acids. Trimming shortened V by 3 bases and J by 4 bases, and 16 bases separated the two germline ends. CDR3 in DNA: TGTGCCAGCAGCGCACGAGGGGTCCTGAGCACTGAAGCTTTCTTT. Residues: CASSARGVLSTEAFF.

The gene calls are TRBV5-1 and TRBJ2-7; 8 bases map to TRBD2. The germline CDR1 and CDR2 sequences are SGHRS and YFSETQ. The CDR3 spans 14 residues. V dropped 0 bases and J dropped 5; count of bases not matched to a gene: 4. CDR3 bases: TGCGCCAGCAGCTTGGAGCGGGGGAAACACGAGCAGTACTTC. Translation: CASSLERGKHEQYF.

This clone was observed a handful of times. The chain recombines TRBV5-6 with TRBJ2-7; 8 positions match TRBD1. CDR3 size: 14 residues. Germline V CDR1 and CDR2: SGHDT, YYEEEE. J gave up 1 base and V 2 bases, and 2 bases lay outside the gene matches. The DNA for the CDR3 is TGTGCCAGCAGCTTCGGGACAGGATCCTACGAGCAGTACTTC. Protein sequence: CASSFGTGSYEQYF.

This chain connects TRBV23-1 to TRBJ2-1; 9 bases are a match to TRBD1. TRBV23-1 is given ORF status, its function remaining uncertain. CDR3 length: 20 amino acids. J was trimmed by 5 bases and V by 0 bases; bases with no gene match: 17. The CDR3: CASSQSRDRVQQKGDNEQFF. CDR3 bases: TGCGCCAGCAGTCAATCGCGGGACAGGGTGCAGCAAAAAGGGGACAATGAGCAGTTCTTC.

The V gene is TRBV18, the J gene TRBJ1-1; no clear D gene. This CDR3 has 13 residues. V was pared by 3 bases and J by 1 base, with 6 bases between. Germline CDR1 is KGHSH and CDR2 is LQKENI. The CDR3 spells CASSPTENTEAFF. DNA for the CDR3: TGTGCCAGCTCACCCACAGAGAACACTGAAGCTTTCTTT.

This sequence joins TRBV2 and TRBJ2-1, with D possibly being TRBD1 (7 bases). Germline CDR1 SNHLY, CDR2 FYNNEI. Trimming stripped 6 bases from V and 7 bases from J, with 10 bases between. The CDR3 runs to 12 residues. The CDR3 nucleotides read TGTGCCAGCAGGACAGGGAGGAATGAGCAGTTCTTC. Protein sequence: CASRTGRNEQFF.

In DNA form, the CDR3 reads TGCGCCAGCAGCTTTACAGAGGATGGAGATACGCAGTATTTT. Encoded protein: CASSFTEDGDTQYF. This sequence joins TRBV5-1 and TRBJ2-3; the D is unclear. This CDR3 has 14 residues. CDR1 and CDR2 from the germline V gene are SGHRS and YFSETQ. V was clipped by 2 bases and J by 5 bases, with 12 bases between them.

This sequence joins TRBV28 and TRBJ2-5, with D possibly matching TRBD1 (5 bases). CDR3 length: 15 residues. The V gene's germline CDR1 is MDHEN and CDR2 SYDVKM. V shed 1 base and J shed 2 bases, with 11 bases lying between them. The CDR3 protein is CASSLSPDRQETQYF. The CDR3 coding sequence is TGTGCCAGCAGTTTATCCCCTGACAGACAAGAGACCCAGTACTTC.

The rearrangement joins TRBV29-1 to TRBJ2-1, with D perhaps TRBD1 (6 bases). The germline CDR1 and CDR2 sequences are SQVTM and ANQGSEA. The CDR3 has 12 amino acids. V lost 7 bases, J lost 7 bases, and 14 bases lay in between. CDR3: CSAVGGGNEQFF. CDR3 nucleotide sequence: TGCAGCGCTGTAGGGGGTGGGAATGAGCAGTTCTTC.

This chain joins TRBV19 and TRBJ2-5, with 11 bases lining up with TRBD1. The germline V gene encodes CDR1 LNHDA and CDR2 SQIVND (reference sequence). The trim removed 3 bases at V and 2 bases at J, leaving 5 bases unmatched. This CDR3 is 16 amino acids long. CDR3 nucleotides: TGTGCCAGTAGTATTGAGGGACAGGGGGGGCAAGAGACCCAGTACTTC. This encodes CASSIEGQGGQETQYF.

The rearrangement joins TRBV28 to TRBJ2-7, with D tentatively TRBD2 (6 bases). CDR1 is MDHEN, CDR2 SYDVKM, per germline. With 6 bases removed from V and 2 bases from J, the gap between germline ends came to 14 bases. This CDR3 comprises 14 residues. The CDR3 DNA follows: TGTGCCAGCAGACCGCTAGCGTACCCCTACGAGCAGTACTTC. Translation: CASRPLAYPYEQYF.

The genes are TRBV11-3 and TRBJ1-2; D may be TRBD1 (5 bases). Germline loops: CDR1 SGHNT, CDR2 YENEEA. The CDR3 totals 11 residues. V was clipped by 9 bases and J by 8 bases, with 13 bases between them. CDR3 bases: TGTGCCAGACAAAAGGGGTCCGGCTACACCTTC. This gives the protein CARQKGSGYTF.

V gene TRBV10-2 combines with J gene TRBJ1-1; possible D gene TRBD1, 5 bases. CDR3 length equals 16 residues. Looked up from germline, CDR1 is WSHSY and CDR2 is SAAADI. With 3 bases removed from V and 4 bases from J, the gap between germline ends came to 18 bases. The DNA of the CDR3 is TGCGCCAGCAGTGACTACCCCGGGGCGGAGAGCACTGAAGCTTTCTTT. This gives the protein CASSDYPGAESTEAFF.

This chain connects TRBV5-6 to TRBJ1-4; no firm D call. V shed 0 bases and J shed 4 bases, with 7 bases lying between them. The CDR3 runs to 14 residues. The germline V gene encodes CDR1 SGHDT and CDR2 YYEEEE. The DNA of the CDR3 is TGTGCCAGCAGCTTGGACAGCCTTAATGAAAAACTGTTTTTT. Translated: CASSLDSLNEKLFF.

The V gene is TRBV5-4, the J gene TRBJ2-7, with 11 bases aligning to TRBD1. The CDR3 totals 16 residues. Germline CDR1 reads SGHNT; CDR2 reads YYREEE (reference sequence). V shed 0 bases and J 4 bases; nucleotides not matched to a gene: 6. The CDR3 nucleotides read TGTGCCAGCAGCTTGGCTCGGACAGGGGGCCTTTACGAGCAGTACTTC. This sequence encodes CASSLARTGGLYEQYF.

The chain carries TRBV5-1 and TRBJ2-1; 9 positions match TRBD2. Germline CDR1 and CDR2: SGHRS and YFSETQ. This CDR3 is 11 amino acids long. With V trimmed by 5 bases and J by 10 bases, 1 base remained unmatched. CDR3 amino acids: CASRRGGEQFF. The CDR3 bases are TGCGCCAGCAGGCGGGGGGGCGAGCAGTTCTTC.

The chain employs TRBV5-1 and TRBJ2-7; 11 nucleotides align to TRBD2. Germline CDR1 SGHRS, CDR2 YFSETQ. There are 17 residues in the CDR3. The junction had 10 bases not matched to a gene; V was cut back by 5 bases and J by 0 bases. As DNA, the CDR3 is TGCGCCAGCAGTCGTGGACTAGCGGGCACTTTCTCCTACGAGCAGTACTTC. Translation: CASSRGLAGTFSYEQYF.

This clone showed up just a few times. This CDR3 reads CASSHRAGANVLTF. The CDR3 region has the DNA TGTGCCAGCAGTCACAGAGCTGGGGCCAACGTCCTGACTTTC. The gene calls are TRBV27 and TRBJ2-6; D is ambiguous. CDR3 length: 14 amino acids. V shed 5 bases and J shed 2 bases, with 7 bases lying between them. CDR1 is MNHEY and CDR2 is SMNVEV in the germline V gene (reference sequence).

The V and J genes are TRBV7-9 and TRBJ1-3; D perhaps matches TRBD1 (5 bases). The germline V and J ends were trimmed by 4 bases and 2 bases, with 9 bases remaining between them. The CDR3 has 14 residues. CDR1 and CDR2 from the germline V gene are SEHNR and FQNEAQ (reference sequence). CDR3 residues: CASSSQGAGNTIYF. DNA of the CDR3: TGTGCCAGCAGCTCCCAGGGAGCTGGAAACACCATATATTTT.

In its sample, this clone was seen once. At one end the junction does not follow the germline gene, possibly because of a read error. This sequence joins TRBV7-6 and TRBJ1-1, with unresolved D. This CDR3 spans 14 amino acids. CDR1 is SGHVS, CDR2 FNYEAQ, per germline. CDR3 DNA sequence: TGTGCCAGCACCCAAGGCTCCCTGAATACTGAAGCTTTCTTT. As protein: CASTQGSLNTEAFF.

This clone was counted once. The chain joins TRBV9 to TRBJ2-3, with D tentatively TRBD2 (5 bases). The CDR3 has 15 residues. The V gene's germline CDR1 is SGDLS and CDR2 YYNGEE. V lost 2 bases and J 5 bases, leaving 15 bases between the germline ends. DNA of the CDR3: TGTGCCAGCAGCGTTACCCCAGGTGGGAGAGATACGCAGTATTTT. This gives the protein CASSVTPGGRDTQYF.

The chain carries TRBV5-5 and TRBJ1-5; the D gene is possibly TRBD1 (5 bases). CDR1 and CDR2 from the germline V gene are SGHKS and YYEKEE (reference sequence). V was pared by 4 bases and J by 0 bases, with 17 bases between. The CDR3 has 17 residues. The CDR3: CASSHGTAAYSNQPQHF. For the CDR3, the DNA is TGTGCCAGCAGCCACGGGACGGCTGCATATAGCAATCAGCCCCAGCATTTT.